The T cell receptor (beta chain) under discussion was sequenced for a study of early stage breast cancer tumors. V was clipped by 4 bases and J by 7 bases; unmatched bases: 5. The CDR3 totals 13 residues. The germline V gene has CDR1 SGHTA and CDR2 FQGTGA. The study's findings and limits: Chain pairing and CD4, CD8 or FOXP3 expression were not captured.

Measured with immunoSEQ multiplex PCR; TCRdb has only the in-frame clones, and not every one. Of fewer than 90,000 clones listed, approximately 79% are singletons. Turning to this clone: Antigen specificity is unknown.

This clonotype was obtained from a person aged 60 to 70 with breast cancer. This chain uses TRBV7-3 with TRBJ1-2; 8 positions agree with TRBD1. Sequencing was carried out using blood. CDR3 sequence (DNA): TGTGCCAGCAGCTCCGGACAGGGAATTGGCTACACCTTC. Amino acids: CASSSGQGIGYTF.